The rows below give T cell receptor beta chains drawn from one sample of a study of T-cell reconstitution after alpha-beta-depleted transplantation in children. MiXCR, run by TCRdb on the PCR reads, gives a single entry per CDR3 protein. The data contain around 500,000 distinct CDR3 sequences, approximately 22% of them singletons. The specimen was PBMCs, mostly from graft donor cells, collected 360 days after TCRalphabeta/CD19-depleted stem cell transplant. The receptors shown here come from a boy under two years old who had a stem cell transplant for acute myeloid leukemia, so the T cells may come from the graft donor. The CDR3 runs from the conserved cysteine through the conserved F or W. D genes are given only for firm matches. Clone size is stated in some rows and not others, as once, few, many or a class when expanded.

TRBJ1-1	TRBV6-1	.	few	TGTGCCAGCAGTGGGACTCAGGGATTGGGGAACACTGAAGCTTTCTTT	CASSGTQGLGNTEAFF
TRBJ1-2	TRBV15	.	few	TGTGCCACCAGCAGAGAATTAGGTGCCGGACAGAACTATGGCTACACCTTC	CATSRELGAGQNYGYTF
TRBJ1-6	TRBV10-3	.	few	TGTGCCATCAGTGAGTCAAGGGAATCCTATAATTCACCCCTCCACTTT	CAISESRESYNSPLHF
TRBJ2-3	TRBV20-1	TRBD2	many	TGCAGTGCTCGGGGACTAGCGGGGGTCTGGACGCAGTATTTT	CSARGLAGVWTQYF
TRBJ2-2	TRBV7-3	.	.	TGTGCCAGCAGCCCCTTAAGTATCAGCCCAAAGAACACCGGGGAGCTGTTTTTT	CASSPLSISPKNTGELFF
TRBJ1-6	TRBV20-1	TRBD1	few	TGCAGTGCTAGTAGTAATACAGGGGGAGTCTCACCCCTCCACTTT	CSASSNTGGVSPLHF
TRBJ1-1	TRBV20-1	.	.	TGCAGTGCTAGCGGTAAATTGCCTGCTGAAGCTTTCTTT	CSASGKLPAEAFF
TRBJ1-3	TRBV29-1	.	many	TGCAGCGTCGCTGAAGGACGTAGCTCTGGAAACACCATATATTTT	CSVAEGRSSGNTIYF
TRBJ2-1	TRBV7-9	TRBD1	many	TGTGCCAGCACCTATCCTGGGACAGGGGAAGGAGCCTACAATGAGCAGTTCTTC	CASTYPGTGEGAYNEQFF
TRBJ1-2	TRBV29-1	.	.	TGCAGCGTTGGTTTGGTGTTAAACCTACGGGTCTATGGCTACACCTTC	CSVGLVLNLRVYGYTF
TRBJ2-1	TRBV20-1	.	once	TGCAGTGCCCCCGCCCCGGGGAATGAGCAGTTCTTC	CSAPAPGNEQFF
TRBJ2-7	TRBV7-2	TRBD2	few	TGTGCCAGCAGCTTAGCCATGTCTAGCGGGGGCTACGAGCAGTACTTC	CASSLAMSSGGYEQYF
TRBJ1-1	TRBV6-5	.	.	TGTGCCAGCAGTTACTCCCCCAGGGCGCGGCCCACTGAAGCTTTCTTT	CASSYSPRARPTEAFF
TRBJ2-7	TRBV7-2	.	.	TGTGCCAGCAGCAGCAACAGGGTTGAGCAGTACTTC	CASSSNRVEQYF
TRBJ1-2	TRBV5-1	.	many	TGCGCCAGCAGCTTGGTAACGAGAGAATATGGCTACACCTTC	CASSLVTREYGYTF
TRBJ1-1	TRBV20-1	.	many	TGCAGTGCTAGGGGGGACCTCAGCTCTGAAGCTTTCTTT	CSARGDLSSEAFF
TRBJ1-4	TRBV12-3/TRBV12-4	.	many	TGTGCCAGCAGGATGGGGTTCACTAATGAAAAACTGTTTTTT	CASRMGFTNEKLFF
TRBJ2-7	TRBV5-6	.	medium-sized	TGTGCCAGCAGCTTTCCGGGACATTCCTACGAGCAGTACTTC	CASSFPGHSYEQYF
TRBJ2-2	TRBV4-3	.	.	TGCGCCAGCAGCCATCAACCCCCCGACGGGAACACCGGGGAGCTGTTTTTT	CASSHQPPDGNTGELFF
TRBJ2-1	TRBV7-2	TRBD2	few	TGTGCCAGCAGCTTCGTTCGTGGGACTAGCCTTGACAATGAGCAGTTCTTC	CASSFVRGTSLDNEQFF
TRBJ2-2	TRBV2	.	many	TGTGCCAGCAGTGAAACTGAGAACACCGGGGAGCTGTTTTTT	CASSETENTGELFF
TRBJ2-1	TRBV4-1	TRBD2	many	TGCGCCACACGGGGGGTACTCAATGAGCAGTTCTTC	CATRGVLNEQFF
TRBJ2-7	TRBV5-5	.	many	TGTGCCAGCAGCCGCCCAGCCCACCGCCGGGAGCAGTACTTC	CASSRPAHRREQYF
TRBJ2-1	TRBV5-1	.	.	TGCGCCAGCAGACGGGACCAAAACAATGAGCAGTTCTTC	CASRRDQNNEQFF
TRBJ1-5	TRBV7-9	.	.	TGTGCCAGCAGCTTAGGGGGTGGCAGGGCCAATCAGCCCCAGCATTTT	CASSLGGGRANQPQHF
TRBJ2-3	TRBV4-1	.	few	TGCGCCAGCAGCCAAGGTTCAGGGGGCACAGATACGCAGTATTTT	CASSQGSGGTDTQYF
TRBJ2-3	TRBV7-3	TRBD2	many	TGTGCCAGCAGCCCAGCACACGTTAGGCCGGCTAGCGGGGGGGCGAGAGATACGCAGTATTTT	CASSPAHVRPASGGARDTQYF
TRBJ2-5	TRBV29-1	TRBD2	few	TGCAGCGTGAGCGGGGTCCTCCAAGAGACCCAGTACTTC	CSVSGVLQETQYF
TRBJ2-1	TRBV18	TRBD1	many	TGTGCCAGCTCACCCACAGGGGCCCAGGAGCAGTTCTTC	CASSPTGAQEQFF
TRBJ2-2	TRBV7-3	.	many	TGTGCCAGCAGCTTAGGGGTCGGGGAGCTGTTTTTT	CASSLGVGELFF
TRBJ1-1	TRBV6-6	.	.	TGTGCCAGCAGTAACTACAAGAACACTGAAGCTTTCTTT	CASSNYKNTEAFF
TRBJ2-5	TRBV28	.	.	TGTGCCAGCCAGGCTCTAGAGACCCAGTACTTC	CASQALETQYF
TRBJ1-4	TRBV12-3/TRBV12-4	.	.	TGTGCCAGCACCCACAGTTACTCCGGGACCCTTAATGAAAAACTGTTTTTT	CASTHSYSGTLNEKLFF
TRBJ2-7	TRBV11-2	.	few	TGTGCCAGCACCCCGAGAGCAGGGATGACCTACGAGCAGTACTTC	CASTPRAGMTYEQYF
TRBJ2-1	TRBV12-3/TRBV12-4	.	.	TGTGCCAGCAGTTTCCCTGGGACTTTCAGTGAGCAGTTCTTC	CASSFPGTFSEQFF
TRBJ2-1	TRBV4-3	TRBD2	once	TGCGCCAGCAGCCAAGATTTAAACCTAGCGGGGGCTTACAATGAGCAGTTCTTC	CASSQDLNLAGAYNEQFF
TRBJ2-1	TRBV6-5	TRBD1	.	TGTGCCAGCAGCCGTACAGGGGGCGCGGCGTTCTTC	CASSRTGGAAFF
TRBJ1-1	TRBV3-1	TRBD1	.	TGTGCCAGCAGCCAAGATTATGGGACAGGGGGAGCTTTCTTT	CASSQDYGTGGAFF
TRBJ2-1	TRBV9	TRBD1	many	TGTGCCAGCAGCTTTGACAGGGGAGGAAATGAGCAGTTCTTC	CASSFDRGGNEQFF
TRBJ2-2	TRBV5-1	TRBD1	.	TGCGCCAGCAGCTTGGAGGGACAGGGGAACACCGGGGAGCTGTTTTTT	CASSLEGQGNTGELFF
TRBJ1-4	TRBV7-9	.	.	TGTGCCAGCAGCGCAGAGGGCGCCACTAATGAAAAACTGTTTTTT	CASSAEGATNEKLFF
TRBJ2-7	TRBV27	.	.	TGTGCCAGCAGTCCGGCATGGGACTACGAGCAGTACTTC	CASSPAWDYEQYF